This record looks at one T cell receptor beta chain sequence and its context. This table comes from immunoSEQ multiplex PCR, and its TCRdb copy is limited to in-frame clones, with some not included. Of about 150,000 clones in the sample, about nine tenths were seen once. This sample was taken from a study of blood T cell repertoires in COVID-19. Exposed volunteers were people who met a COVID-19 case within 2 weeks before study entry. The length of the CDR3 is 14 residues. Trimming removed 3 bases from V and 4 bases from J, with 12 bases in between. From germline, CDR1 is MGHRA and CDR2 YSYEKL. This TCR derives from a woman aged 40 to 49 who had been exposed to COVID-19. V is TRBV4-1 and J is TRBJ1-1, with D maybe TRBD1 (5 bases). Sequencing was carried out using PBMCs or T cells enriched from blood (not recorded which). The CDR3 region has the DNA TGCGCCAGCAGCCATCCAGGGTTAGGCACTGAAGCTTTCTTT. Translated: CASSHPGLGTEAFF.